The clone carrying this T cell receptor beta chain is a singleton in its sample. Original methodology: Cell counts per sample came from amplifying reference gene primers. Here immunoSEQ multiplex PCR was the method, and the copy in TCRdb shows in-frame clones only, minus some. That table is the source of V, J and clone size, and D and trimming were worked out from the DNA. This table has over 250,000 clones, roughly 89% appearing once. This record belongs to a study of blood T cell repertoires in COVID-19. Germline V lookup: CDR1 MNHNS, CDR2 SASEGT. The V end lost 1 base, the J end lost 3 bases, and 3 bases lay between the germline ends. The CDR3 totals 12 residues. Those enrolled, adults aged 18 to 89 years, came from about two dozen US areas.

The origin of this receptor is a woman younger than 35 who had recovered from COVID-19. This chain connects TRBV6-1 to TRBJ1-1; D is ambiguous. The sequenced sample was PBMCs or T cells enriched from blood (not recorded which). This CDR3 reads CASSEVYTEAFF. In DNA, the CDR3 is TGTGCCAGCAGTGAAGTCTACACTGAAGCTTTCTTT.